This T cell receptor beta chain was sequenced for a study of CD8+CD57+ T cells in acquired aplastic anemia. Study at large: Sorted CD4+ and CD8+ cells gave an average of about 3 ug of DNA.

It was patients with CD8+CD57+ cell expansion by flow cytometry who were chosen for sequencing. When blood sampling took place, the patients had received no therapy. Genomic DNA provided the template from which TCR beta VDJ and CDR3 profiles were obtained. TCRdb analysed the reads with MiXCR anew, one entry per CDR3 protein. The data contain about 160,000 distinct CDR3 sequences, about 64% of them singletons. Trimming removed 0 bases from V and 8 bases from J, with 14 bases in between. The CDR3 extends over 14 amino acids. Germline CDR1 SGHRS, CDR2 YFSETQ. This chain connects TRBV5-1 to TRBJ1-2, with TRBD1 as a possible D gene (5 bases). The sequenced sample consisted of sorted CD4+, CD8+, or CD8+CD57+ T cells (not recorded which) from PBMCs. The TCR originated in a human donor with aplastic anemia. The CDR3 spells CASSLVSGRDGYTF. For the CDR3, the DNA is TGCGCCAGCAGCTTGGTTTCAGGAAGGGACGGCTACACCTTC.